In this sample, the clone carrying this TCR beta chain turned up many times. This sample is drawn from a study of neurological immune-mediated disorders. The CDR3 is 13 residues long. V was shortened by 6 bases and J by 3 bases, with 11 bases between the two germline ends. Germline V gene sequence: CDR1 MNHEY, CDR2 SVGAGI. A single record per CDR3 protein comes from TCRdb applying MiXCR to the 5' RACE reads. This table has 40,000 to 50,000 distinct CDR3 sequences, under 13% appearing once. The chain has TRBV6-5 and TRBJ1-1; D possibly corresponds to TRBD1 (5 bases). The TCR originated in a woman between 40 and 50 years old with HTLV-1-associated myelopathy (HAM/TSP). Sequencing was performed on PBMCs. The CDR3, as DNA: TGTGCCAGCAGCACCCCGGGACACACTGAAGCTTTCTTT. The encoded protein is CASSTPGHTEAFF.